The TCR beta chain under discussion was sequenced for a study of shared clonotypes between healthy human individuals. Germline CDR1 is MGHRA and CDR2 is YSYEKL. V was clipped by 7 bases and J by 7 bases, with 19 bases between them. The CDR3 has 14 residues. Produced via immunoSEQ multiplex PCR; TCRdb's table is partial and in-frame only. This repertoire shows more than 2,000,000 clones, more than 80% found once; its top ten account for 0.13% to 0.15%. The chain employs TRBV4-1 and TRBJ1-2; D gene unclear. The origin of this receptor is a man aged 18-30 years in good health. The specimen was naive CD4+ T cells sorted from blood. Subset reported: CD45RA+ positively selected. The DNA of the CDR3 is TGCGCCAGCAAGGCAAGCGACTCCCCTGTTGGCTACACCTTC. Protein product: CASKASDSPVGYTF.